Presented here are 29 T cell receptor beta chains from one specimen sequenced in a study of T cell repertoires in cytomegalovirus infection. TCRdb itself ran the reads through MiXCR, one entry per CDR3 protein. This sample carries under 200,000 distinct CDR3 sequences, about 28% of them seen once, and the ten largest clones take roughly 31%. Specimen: PBMCs. These receptors all come from a human donor in good health (CMV status not recorded). Some clones in this sample may be carry-over from other donors' samples.

Points on this clonotype: At one end, the junction sequence differs from germline, possibly due to a read error. This chain uses TRBV6-5 with TRBJ1-1, with 7 nucleotides matching TRBD1. Per germline, CDR1 MNHEY and CDR2 SVGAGI. The CDR3 loop spans 13 amino acids. The CDR3 is CASSLNTGAEAYF. CDR3 coding DNA: TGTGCCAGCAGTTTAAACACAGGGGCGGAAGCTTACTTT.

The sample holds a few counts of this clonotype. The chain carries TRBV12-3 or TRBV12-4 and TRBJ1-2; 8 bases are shared with TRBD1. This CDR3 has 14 residues. V lost 3 bases to trimming and J lost 4 bases; unmatched junction nucleotides: 4. The CDR3 bases are TGTGCCAGCAGTTTGGACAGGGAAGGCTATGGCTACACCTTC. Translated, it gives CASSLDREGYGYTF.

This chain connects TRBV30 to TRBJ2-2; 7 nucleotides line up with TRBD1. CDR1 is GTSNPN and CDR2 is SVGIG in the germline V gene (reference sequence). The CDR3 has 15 amino acids. V dropped 2 bases and J dropped 7; count of bases not matched to a gene: 10. CDR3 nucleotide sequence: TGTGCCTGGAGTAAGGGGGACAGCCGCCTCGGGGAGCTGTTTTTT. Translation: CAWSKGDSRLGELFF.

The rearrangement uses TRBV10-3 and TRBJ2-2; D possibly matches TRBD1 or TRBD2 (5 bases each). The CDR3 contains 16 residues. V lost 2 bases, J lost 5 bases, and 15 bases lay in between. From germline, CDR1 is ENHRY and CDR2 SYGVKD. CDR3 in DNA: TGTGCCATCAGTGAGACACTGGGACCGGAGACCGGGGAGCTGTTTTTT. Its protein product is CAISETLGPETGELFF.

This clonotype was observed many times. This chain links TRBV7-2 with TRBJ2-7; D uncertain. Germline V CDR1 and CDR2: SGHTA, FQGNSA. This CDR3 spans 14 amino acids. Trimming cost V 5 bases and J 0 bases, with 11 bases left between them. The CDR3 nucleotides are TGTGCCAGCAGCGCAATACGGTACTCCTACGAGCAGTACTTC. It translates to CASSAIRYSYEQYF.

In its sample, this clonotype was seen a few times. The V call is TRBV2, the J call TRBJ2-1, with 9 nucleotides matching TRBD2. CDR3 length: 16 amino acids. Per the germline V gene, CDR1 is SNHLY and CDR2 is FYNNEI. The V segment lost 8 bases and the J segment 0 bases; nucleotides outside the gene matches: 8. The DNA for the CDR3 is TGTGCCAGCGTAGCGGGGGATATGAGCTCCTACAATGAGCAGTTCTTC. This codes for CASVAGDMSSYNEQFF.

The chain recombines TRBV14 with TRBJ1-6; no reliable D call. Trimming stripped 0 bases from V and 13 bases from J, with 10 bases between. There are 13 residues in the CDR3. CDR1 SGHDN and CDR2 FVKESK come from the germline V gene. CDR3 protein: CASSQDVVLPLHF. The DNA of the CDR3 is TGTGCCAGCAGCCAAGATGTGGTGTTGCCCCTCCACTTT.

In this sample, this clonotype turned up a few times. The chain employs TRBV29-1 and TRBJ1-4, with a weak D call TRBD1 (5 bases). The CDR3 is 13 amino acids. Germline-derived CDR1 and CDR2 are SQVTM and ANQGSEA. The V end lost 0 bases, the J end lost 15 bases, and 17 bases lay between the germline ends. The CDR3 DNA reads as TGCAGCGTTGAAGATCAGAGGACATCGGGGGTGTTTTTT. Amino acid sequence: CSVEDQRTSGVFF.

The chain carries TRBV25-1 and TRBJ2-1, with 9 bases matching TRBD2. This CDR3 region has 14 residues. Germline CDR1 MGHDK, CDR2 SYGVNS. After removal of 5 bases from V and 4 bases from J, the junction contained 3 bases not matched to a gene. The CDR3 protein is CASSRAGGYNEQFF. Written as DNA, the CDR3 is TGTGCCAGCAGTAGAGCGGGGGGTTACAATGAGCAGTTCTTC.

This clonotype was counted a few times. This rearrangement joins TRBV19 to TRBJ1-5; TRBD1 matches 7 bases. This CDR3 comprises 16 residues. The V gene end was trimmed by 7 bases and the J gene end by 0 bases; junction bases not matched to a gene: 9. Germline assignment: CDR1 LNHDA and CDR2 SQIVND (reference sequence). CDR3 sequence reads: CASTDTGDASNQPQHF. CDR3 nucleotide sequence: TGTGCCAGTACTGATACAGGGGACGCTAGCAATCAGCCCCAGCATTTT.

This chain uses TRBV19 with TRBJ2-7, with TRBD2 as a possible D gene (6 bases). The V gene lost 11 bases and the J gene lost 4 bases, with 9 bases spanning the gap. Germline V CDR1 and CDR2: LNHDA, SQIVND (reference sequence). The CDR3 is made up of 10 amino acids. DNA of the CDR3: TGTGCCGCAGGGACTTACGAGCAGTACTTC. This translates into CAAGTYEQYF.

This clonotype was counted only a few times. The CDR3 DNA follows: TGCAGTGCTAGAGATCGGGTTGGGGGACAAACAACTAATGAAAAACTGTTTTTT. Its protein product is CSARDRVGGQTTNEKLFF. J is TRBJ1-4 and V is TRBV20-1, with D perhaps matching TRBD1 (6 bases). The CDR3 contains 18 residues. V lost 0 bases and J lost 0, with 17 bases in between. The germline V gene has CDR1 DFQATT and CDR2 SNEGSKA (reference sequence).

The genes are TRBV7-9 and TRBJ1-1; TRBD1 agrees at 9 bases. The germline V gene has CDR1 SEHNR and CDR2 FQNEAQ (reference sequence). Germline trimming cut 5 bases from V and 5 bases from J; bases unmatched to any gene: 3. The CDR3 has 13 amino acids. CDR3 nucleotides: TGTGCCAGCAGCGCCGGGACAGGGACTGAAGCTTTCTTT. It is translated as CASSAGTGTEAFF. The whole variable domain, filled in from reference TRBV7-9 and TRBJ1-1, reads DTGVSQNPRHKITKRGQNVTFRCDPISEHNRLYWYRQTLGQGPEFLTYFQNEAQLEKSRLLSDRFSAERPKGSFSTLEIQRTEQGDSAMYLCASSAGTGTEAFFGQGTRLTVV.

This clonotype was detected ten times or more. This chain uses TRBV11-2 with TRBJ2-5, with a tentative D call TRBD1 (7 bases). V was pared by 6 bases and J by 5 bases, with 13 bases between. Germline lookup yields CDR1 SGHAT and CDR2 FQNNGV. CDR3 length: 13 amino acids. The CDR3, as DNA: TGTGCCAGCAGGCCGACAGGGAGGGAGACCCAGTACTTC. Translated, it gives CASRPTGRETQYF. The full variable domain, completed using reference TRBV11-2 and TRBJ2-5, is EAGVAQSPRYKIIEKRQSVAFWCNPISGHATLYWYQQILGQGPKLLIQFQNNGVVDDSQLPKDRFSAERLKGVDSTLKIQPAKLEDSAVYLCASRPTGRETQYFGPGTRLLVL.

This clonotype was seen many times. This chain joins TRBV7-8 and TRBJ1-5; D possibly corresponds to TRBD1 (6 bases). CDR3 size: 16 residues. V lost 5 bases to trimming and J lost 0 bases, with 14 bases between them. Germline CDR1 reads SGHVS; CDR2 reads FQNEAQ. The CDR3 loop is CASSPRTDYSNQPQHF. CDR3 nucleotides: TGTGCCAGCAGCCCCCGGACAGATTATAGCAATCAGCCCCAGCATTTT.

This clonotype has only a few counts. The rearrangement uses TRBV23-1 and TRBJ1-1, with 7 nucleotides matching TRBD1. TRBV23-1 is assigned to the ORF class and has an uncertain function. J gave up 1 base and V 6 bases, and 8 bases lay outside the gene matches. This CDR3 has 15 residues. The CDR3: CASSQTGIWNTEAFF. The CDR3, as DNA: TGCGCCAGCAGCCAGACAGGGATCTGGAACACTGAAGCTTTCTTT.

This clonotype came up many times. V and J are TRBV7-2 and TRBJ2-7, with 8 bases fitting TRBD2. V was pared by 1 base and J by 3 bases, with 2 bases of the junction left unmatched. Germline values: CDR1 SGHTA, CDR2 FQGNSA. The CDR3 runs to 14 residues. The CDR3 is CASSLDGGDYEQYF. Written as DNA, the CDR3 is TGTGCCAGCAGCTTAGACGGGGGGGACTACGAGCAGTACTTC.

This rearrangement joins TRBV5-1 to TRBJ2-5, with D unclear. Germline V gene lookup returns CDR1 SGHRS and CDR2 YFSETQ. CDR3 length: 13 amino acids. Trimming took off 5 bases at V and 0 bases at J, with 8 bases between the two ends. CDR3: CASSLNDQETQYF. CDR3 DNA sequence: TGCGCCAGCAGTTTAAACGACCAAGAGACCCAGTACTTC.

The gene calls are TRBV11-2 and TRBJ2-3; no definite D call. The V end was cut by 1 base, the J end by 2 bases, with 7 bases between. CDR1 and CDR2 from the germline V gene are SGHAT and FQNNGV. The CDR3 is 14 residues long. The CDR3 sequence: CASSLGVNTDTQYF. CDR3 DNA sequence: TGTGCCAGCAGCTTAGGGGTTAACACAGATACGCAGTATTTT.

Many counts were recorded for this clonotype. This chain links TRBV7-2 with TRBJ1-2; tentative D call: TRBD1 (6 bases). The CDR3 loop spans 16 amino acids. Trimming shortened V by 5 bases and J by 0 bases, and 16 bases separated the two germline ends. CDR1 is SGHTA, CDR2 FQGNSA, per germline. The CDR3 here is CASSPRPQGSNYGYTF. In DNA, the CDR3 is TGTGCCAGCAGCCCCCGGCCACAGGGATCTAACTATGGCTACACCTTC.

This clonotype was recorded many times. Its ends do not fully match the called genes, so a read error is possible. V and J are TRBV7-8 and TRBJ1-6; 9 nucleotides match TRBD1. The CDR3 has 19 residues. Germline V gene data show CDR1 as SGHVS and CDR2 as FQNEAQ. The CDR3 loop reads CASSSRTGAVPSDNSPLHF. The DNA for the CDR3 is TGTGCCAGCAGCTCAAGGACAGGGGCCGTCCCCTCCGATAATTCACCCCTCCACTTT.

This clonotype came up a few times. The rearrangement links TRBV5-1 to TRBJ1-2; no clear D. Between the trimmed V and J ends, which lost 0 bases and 2 bases, there was a span of 8 bases. The CDR3 is made up of 14 amino acids. Germline V lookup: CDR1 SGHRS, CDR2 YFSETQ. The CDR3 protein is CASSLGRPNYGYTF. The DNA of the CDR3 is TGCGCCAGCAGCTTGGGACGGCCCAACTATGGCTACACCTTC.

This clonotype came up many times. The chain uses TRBV7-2 and TRBJ2-5; no reliable D call. Trimming stripped 7 bases from V and 0 bases from J, with 6 bases between. Germline V CDR1 and CDR2: SGHTA, FQGNSA. The CDR3 consists of 12 residues. Written as DNA, the CDR3 is TGTGCCAGCACCTTGTACCAAGAGACCCAGTACTTC. Protein sequence: CASTLYQETQYF.

This clonotype was recorded at least ten times. The chain employs TRBV7-2 and TRBJ1-2; 7 nucleotides match TRBD1. V trimming: 5 bases; J trimming: 4 bases; junction bases outside the gene matches: 16. This CDR3 region has 17 residues. The germline V gene encodes CDR1 SGHTA and CDR2 FQGNSA. The DNA for the CDR3 is TGTGCCAGCAGCCGGACCTTGACAGGGACTTTCTCCTATGGCTACACCTTC. Translation gives CASSRTLTGTFSYGYTF.

This clonotype was recorded at least ten times. V is TRBV7-2 and J is TRBJ2-5, with 12 nucleotides matching TRBD2. Germline V gives CDR1 SGHTA, CDR2 FQGNSA. This CDR3 contains 16 residues. V lost 5 bases, J lost 2 bases, and 6 bases stayed unmatched. The DNA for the CDR3 is TGTGCCAGCAGCACTCCCGGACTAGCGGGGCAAGAGACCCAGTACTTC. Protein product: CASSTPGLAGQETQYF.

On this clonotype itself: This may come from a read error, since a much larger clone is one base off. This chain connects TRBV7-2 to TRBJ2-3, with D perhaps TRBD2 (5 bases). In germline, CDR1 is SGHTA, CDR2 FQGNSA. The CDR3 has 12 residues. The CDR3 is CARSLASYTQYF. In DNA, the CDR3 is TGTGCCCGCAGCTTAGCGTCTTATACGCAGTATTTT.

The rearrangement uses TRBV5-1 and TRBJ2-3; TRBD1 might be the D (5 bases). In germline, CDR1 is SGHRS, CDR2 YFSETQ. This CDR3 spans 16 amino acids. V lost 0 bases and J lost 0, with 11 bases in between. The CDR3 DNA reads TGCGCCAGCAGCTTGGGAGGACACACAAGCACAGATACGCAGTATTTT. It specifies CASSLGGHTSTDTQYF.

The V call is TRBV12-3 or TRBV12-4, the J call TRBJ2-5; 10 bases align to TRBD1. Trimming cost V 5 bases and J 2 bases; bases outside gene matches: 5. The CDR3 runs to 15 residues. CDR3 coding DNA: TGTGCCAGCAGTCCCGGGACAGGGGTTCAAGAGACCCAGTACTTC. Encoded protein: CASSPGTGVQETQYF.

This clonotype was seen a handful of times. This chain links TRBV5-5 with TRBJ2-7; 7 nucleotides match TRBD1. Germline V gene data show CDR1 as SGHKS and CDR2 as YYEKEE (reference sequence). The CDR3 runs to 17 residues. V was pared by 4 bases and J by 1 base, with 14 bases of the junction left unmatched. This chain's CDR3 is CASSPLETGQTSYEQYF. As DNA, the CDR3 is TGTGCCAGCAGCCCTTTGGAAACGGGACAGACTTCCTACGAGCAGTACTTC.